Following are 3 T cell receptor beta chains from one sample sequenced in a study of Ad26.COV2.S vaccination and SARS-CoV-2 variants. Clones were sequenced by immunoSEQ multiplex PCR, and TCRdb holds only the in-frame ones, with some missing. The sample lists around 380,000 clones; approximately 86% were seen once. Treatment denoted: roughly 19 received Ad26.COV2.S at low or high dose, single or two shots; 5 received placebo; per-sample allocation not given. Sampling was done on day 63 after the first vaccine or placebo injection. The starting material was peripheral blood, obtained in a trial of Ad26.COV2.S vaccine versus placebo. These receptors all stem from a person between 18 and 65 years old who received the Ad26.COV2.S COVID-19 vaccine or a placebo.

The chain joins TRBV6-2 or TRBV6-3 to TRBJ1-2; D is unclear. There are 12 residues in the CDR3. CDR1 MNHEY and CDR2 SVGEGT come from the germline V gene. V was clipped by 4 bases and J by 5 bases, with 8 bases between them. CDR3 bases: TGTGCCAGCAGTTTACCAACTTATGGCTACACCTTC. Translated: CASSLPTYGYTF.

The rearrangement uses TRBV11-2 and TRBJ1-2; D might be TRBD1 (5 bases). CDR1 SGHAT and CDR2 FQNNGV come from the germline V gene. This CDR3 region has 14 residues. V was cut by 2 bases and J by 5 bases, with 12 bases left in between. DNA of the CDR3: TGTGCCAGCAGCTTAATACCGAGGGGTTATGGCTACACCTTC. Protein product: CASSLIPRGYGYTF.

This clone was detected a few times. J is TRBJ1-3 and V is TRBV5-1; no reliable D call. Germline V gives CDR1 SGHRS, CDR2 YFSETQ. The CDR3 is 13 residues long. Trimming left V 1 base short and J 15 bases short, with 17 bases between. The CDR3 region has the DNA TGCGCCAGCAGCTTGAGTCAGCTCTCCAACCGATATTTT. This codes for CASSLSQLSNRYF.